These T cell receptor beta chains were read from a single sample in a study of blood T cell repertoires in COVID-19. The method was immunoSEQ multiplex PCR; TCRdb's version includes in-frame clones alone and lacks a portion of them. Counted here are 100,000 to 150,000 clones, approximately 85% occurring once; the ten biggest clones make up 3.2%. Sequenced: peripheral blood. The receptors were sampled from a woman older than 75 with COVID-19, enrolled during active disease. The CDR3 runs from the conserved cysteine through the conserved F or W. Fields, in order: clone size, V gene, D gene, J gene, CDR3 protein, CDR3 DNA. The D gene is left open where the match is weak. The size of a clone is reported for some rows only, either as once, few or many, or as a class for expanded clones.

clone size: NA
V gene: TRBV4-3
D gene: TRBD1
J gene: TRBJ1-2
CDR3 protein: CASSPGQGLGGYTF
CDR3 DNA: TGCGCCAGCAGCCCGGGACAGGGGTTGGGCGGCTACACCTTC

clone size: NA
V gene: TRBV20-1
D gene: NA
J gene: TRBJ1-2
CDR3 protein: CSVGGMRGYTF
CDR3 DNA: TGCAGTGTCGGGGGGATGCGTGGCTACACCTTC

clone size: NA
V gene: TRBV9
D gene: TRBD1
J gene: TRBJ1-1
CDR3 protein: CASSVDSTGSEAFF
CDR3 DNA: TGTGCCAGCAGCGTAGATTCGACAGGGTCAGAAGCTTTCTTT

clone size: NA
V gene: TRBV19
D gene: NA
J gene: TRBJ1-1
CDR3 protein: CASSIQVMNTEAFF
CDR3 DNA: TGTGCCAGTAGTATACAGGTCATGAACACTGAAGCTTTCTTT

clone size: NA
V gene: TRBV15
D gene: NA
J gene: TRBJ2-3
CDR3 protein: CATSRGRRGNRRTDTQYF
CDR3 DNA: TGTGCCACCAGCAGAGGACGTCGGGGGAACCGCCGCACAGATACGCAGTATTTT

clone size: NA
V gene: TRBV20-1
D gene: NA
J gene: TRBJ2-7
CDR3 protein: CSARLDEQYF
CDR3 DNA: TGCAGTGCTAGACTTGACGAGCAGTACTTC

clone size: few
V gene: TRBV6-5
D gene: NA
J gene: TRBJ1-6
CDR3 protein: CATKWTEYNSPLHF
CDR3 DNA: TGTGCCACCAAATGGACAGAGTATAATTCACCCCTCCACTTT

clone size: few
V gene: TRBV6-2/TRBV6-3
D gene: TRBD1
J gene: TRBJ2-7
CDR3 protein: CASSDGQGSSYEQYF
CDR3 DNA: TGTGCCAGCAGTGACGGACAGGGGAGCTCCTACGAGCAGTACTTC

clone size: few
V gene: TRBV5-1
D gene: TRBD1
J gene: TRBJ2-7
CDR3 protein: CASSLAGGHNYEQYF
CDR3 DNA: TGCGCCAGCAGCTTGGCAGGGGGACACAACTACGAGCAGTACTTC

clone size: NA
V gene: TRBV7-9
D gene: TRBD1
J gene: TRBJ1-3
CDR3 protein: CASSQRTGGAGNTIYF
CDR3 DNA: TGTGCCAGCAGCCAACGGACAGGGGGAGCTGGAAACACCATATATTTT

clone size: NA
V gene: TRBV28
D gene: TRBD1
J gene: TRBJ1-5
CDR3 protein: CASSTGVSNQPQHF
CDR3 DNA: TGTGCCAGCAGTACAGGGGTCAGCAATCAGCCCCAGCATTTT

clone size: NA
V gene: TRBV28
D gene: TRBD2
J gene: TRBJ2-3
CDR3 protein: CASLEASGRTDTQYF
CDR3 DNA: TGTGCCAGCCTGGAGGCTAGCGGGAGGACAGATACGCAGTATTTT

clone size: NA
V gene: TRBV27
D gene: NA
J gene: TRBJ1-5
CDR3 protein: CASSLNGSNQPQHF
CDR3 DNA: TGTGCCAGCAGTTTAAACGGTAGCAATCAGCCCCAGCATTTT

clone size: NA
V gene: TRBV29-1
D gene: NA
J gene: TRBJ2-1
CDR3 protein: CGAGAGEQFF
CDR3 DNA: TGCGGCGCGGGGGCGGGTGAGCAGTTCTTC

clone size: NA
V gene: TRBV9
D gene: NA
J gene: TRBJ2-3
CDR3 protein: CASSVGGVLRGTDTQYF
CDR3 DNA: TGTGCCAGCAGCGTAGGAGGAGTTCTCAGGGGCACAGATACGCAGTATTTT

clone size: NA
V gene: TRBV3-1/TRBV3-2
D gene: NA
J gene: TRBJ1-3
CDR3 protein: CASSQGSGQNGNTIYF
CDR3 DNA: TGTGCCAGCAGCCAAGGATCCGGACAGAATGGAAACACCATATATTTT

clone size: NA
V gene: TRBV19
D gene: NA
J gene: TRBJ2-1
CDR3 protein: CASSIGGQSYNEQFF
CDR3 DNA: TGTGCCAGTAGTATCGGGGGGCAGAGTTACAATGAGCAGTTCTTC

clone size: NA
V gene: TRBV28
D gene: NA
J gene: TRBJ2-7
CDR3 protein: CASSSQGSATYEQYF
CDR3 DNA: TGTGCCAGCAGTTCCCAGGGGTCAGCAACCTACGAGCAGTACTTC

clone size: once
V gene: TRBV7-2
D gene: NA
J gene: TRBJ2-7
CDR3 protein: CASSLGWSGTHSYEQYF
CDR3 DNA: TGTGCCAGCAGCTTAGGATGGAGCGGTACCCACTCCTACGAGCAGTACTTC

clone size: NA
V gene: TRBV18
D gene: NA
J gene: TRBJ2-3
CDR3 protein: CASSPAAGTQYF
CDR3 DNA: TGTGCCAGCTCACCAGCGGCGGGTACGCAGTATTTT

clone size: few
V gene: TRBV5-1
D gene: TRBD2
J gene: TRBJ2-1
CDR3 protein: CASSSIGTRDDEQFF
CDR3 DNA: TGCGCCAGCAGCTCTATAGGGACTAGGGATGATGAGCAGTTCTTC

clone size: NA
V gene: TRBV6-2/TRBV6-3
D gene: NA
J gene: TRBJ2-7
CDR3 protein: CASSGLWSGSYEQYF
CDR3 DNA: TGTGCCAGCAGTGGTCTTTGGAGCGGGTCCTACGAGCAGTACTTC

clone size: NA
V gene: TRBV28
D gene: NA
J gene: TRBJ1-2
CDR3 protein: CASSLLGGYGYTF
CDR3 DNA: TGTGCCAGCAGTTTACTGGGGGGGTATGGCTACACCTTC

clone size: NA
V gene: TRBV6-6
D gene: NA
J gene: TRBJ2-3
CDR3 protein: CASRNQGGDTQYF
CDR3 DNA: TGTGCCAGCAGAAACCAGGGGGGAGATACGCAGTATTTT

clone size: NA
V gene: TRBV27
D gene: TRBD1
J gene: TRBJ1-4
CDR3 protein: CASRPQGGNEKLFF
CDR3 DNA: TGTGCCAGCAGACCGCAGGGGGGTAATGAAAAACTGTTTTTT

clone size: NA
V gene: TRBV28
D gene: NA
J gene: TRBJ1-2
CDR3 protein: CASSLRTERFGYTF
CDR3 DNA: TGTGCCAGCAGTTTACGGACAGAGAGGTTTGGCTACACCTTC

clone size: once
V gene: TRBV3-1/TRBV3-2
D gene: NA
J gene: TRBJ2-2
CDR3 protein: CASSQDGAGELFF
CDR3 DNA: TGTGCCAGCAGCCAAGACGGGGCCGGGGAGCTGTTTTTT

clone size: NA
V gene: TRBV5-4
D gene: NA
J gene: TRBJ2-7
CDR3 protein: CASSRYEQYF
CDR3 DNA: TGTGCCAGCAGCCGGTACGAGCAGTACTTC

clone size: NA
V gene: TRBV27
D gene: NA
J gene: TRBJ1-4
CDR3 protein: CASSLGWGGDEKLFF
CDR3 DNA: TGTGCCAGCAGTTTAGGTTGGGGGGGGGATGAAAAACTGTTTTTT

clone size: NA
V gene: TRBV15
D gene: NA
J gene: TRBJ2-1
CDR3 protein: CATSSYYNEQFF
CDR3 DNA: TGTGCCACCAGCAGCTATTACAATGAGCAGTTCTTC

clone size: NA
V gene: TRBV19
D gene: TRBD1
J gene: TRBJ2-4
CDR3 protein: CASSRGQGINIQYF
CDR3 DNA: TGTGCCAGTAGTAGGGGACAGGGGATAAACATTCAGTACTTC

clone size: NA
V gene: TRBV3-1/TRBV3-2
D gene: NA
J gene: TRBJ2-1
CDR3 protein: CASSLLVYNEQFF
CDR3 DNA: TGTGCCAGCAGCCTACTAGTGTACAATGAGCAGTTCTTC

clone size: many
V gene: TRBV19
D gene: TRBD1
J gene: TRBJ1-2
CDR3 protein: CASSRGQGPYGYTF
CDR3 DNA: TGTGCCAGTAGTAGAGGACAGGGACCTTATGGCTACACCTTC

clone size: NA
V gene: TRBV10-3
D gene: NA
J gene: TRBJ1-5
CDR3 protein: CAISRDSNQPQHF
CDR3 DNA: TGTGCCATCAGCCGGGATAGCAATCAGCCCCAGCATTTT

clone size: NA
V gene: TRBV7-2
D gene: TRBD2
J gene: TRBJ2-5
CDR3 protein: CASSLGASGSGQETQYF
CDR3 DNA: TGTGCCAGCAGCTTAGGAGCTAGCGGGAGTGGGCAAGAGACCCAGTACTTC

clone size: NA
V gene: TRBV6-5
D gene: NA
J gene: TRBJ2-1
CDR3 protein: CASFSRNSYNEQFF
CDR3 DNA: TGTGCCAGCTTTTCGCGTAACTCCTACAATGAGCAGTTCTTC

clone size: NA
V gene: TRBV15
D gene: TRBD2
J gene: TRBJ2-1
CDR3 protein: CATSRVPSGNNEQFF
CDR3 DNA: TGTGCCACCAGCAGAGTCCCTAGCGGGAACAATGAGCAGTTCTTC

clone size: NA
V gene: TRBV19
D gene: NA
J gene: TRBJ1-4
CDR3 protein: CAAKSGQGGKLFF
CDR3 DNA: TGTGCCGCCAAGAGCGGGCAGGGAGGAAAACTGTTTTTT

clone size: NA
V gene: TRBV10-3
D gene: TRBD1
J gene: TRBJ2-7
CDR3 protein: CAIGETGGSYEQYF
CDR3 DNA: TGTGCCATCGGGGAGACAGGGGGCTCCTACGAGCAGTACTTC

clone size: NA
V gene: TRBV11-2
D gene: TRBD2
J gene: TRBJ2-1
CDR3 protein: CASSLGGGRSSYNEQFF
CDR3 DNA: TGTGCCAGCAGCTTAGGCGGGGGGCGTAGCTCCTACAATGAGCAGTTCTTC

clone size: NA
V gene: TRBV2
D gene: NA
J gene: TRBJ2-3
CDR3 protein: CASSPVSTDTQYF
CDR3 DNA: TGTGCCAGCTCCCCCGTAAGCACAGATACGCAGTATTTT

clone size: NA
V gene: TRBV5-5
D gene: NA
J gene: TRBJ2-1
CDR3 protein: CASSLDHGSSYNEQFF
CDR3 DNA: TGTGCCAGCAGCTTGGACCACGGGAGCTCCTACAATGAGCAGTTCTTC

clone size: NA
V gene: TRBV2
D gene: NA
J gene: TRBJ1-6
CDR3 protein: CASSGHLDNSPLHF
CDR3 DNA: TGTGCCAGCAGTGGACACCTCGATAATTCACCCCTCCACTTT

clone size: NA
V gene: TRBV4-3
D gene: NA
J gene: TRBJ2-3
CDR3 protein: CASSPRGVSTDTQYF
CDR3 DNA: TGCGCCAGCAGCCCCCGCGGGGTCAGCACAGATACGCAGTATTTT

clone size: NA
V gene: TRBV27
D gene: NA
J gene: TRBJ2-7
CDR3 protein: CASISSQSPYEQYF
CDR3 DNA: TGTGCCAGCATCTCCTCTCAGTCCCCCTACGAGCAGTACTTC

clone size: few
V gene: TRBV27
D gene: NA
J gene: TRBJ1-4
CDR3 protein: CASSFRTEASEKLFF
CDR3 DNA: TGTGCCAGCAGTTTTCGGACAGAAGCCAGCGAAAAACTGTTTTTT

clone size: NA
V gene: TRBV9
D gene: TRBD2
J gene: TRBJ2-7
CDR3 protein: CASSLGGAGTNEQYF
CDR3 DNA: TGTGCCAGCAGCCTGGGAGGAGCGGGAACGAACGAGCAGTACTTC

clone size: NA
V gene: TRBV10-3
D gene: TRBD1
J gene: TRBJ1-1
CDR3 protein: CAISAGDSMNTEAFF
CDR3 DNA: TGTGCCATCAGTGCGGGGGACAGTATGAACACTGAAGCTTTCTTT

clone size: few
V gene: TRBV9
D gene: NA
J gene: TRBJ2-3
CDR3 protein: CASSVSGQTGTDTQYF
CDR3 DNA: TGTGCCAGCAGCGTATCCGGACAGACTGGGACAGATACGCAGTATTTT

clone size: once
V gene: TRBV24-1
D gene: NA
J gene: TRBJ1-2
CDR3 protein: CATSDPRQKRDGYTF
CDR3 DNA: TGTGCCACCAGTGATCCTAGACAGAAACGGGATGGCTACACCTTC

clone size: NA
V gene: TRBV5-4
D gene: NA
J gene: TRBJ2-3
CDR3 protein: CASSLDRSTDTQYF
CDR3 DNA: TGTGCCAGCAGCTTGGACAGAAGCACAGATACGCAGTATTTT

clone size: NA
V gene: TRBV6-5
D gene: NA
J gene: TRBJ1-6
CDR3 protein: CASSLQENSPLHF
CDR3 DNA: TGTGCCAGCAGTCTACAGGAGAACTCACCCCTCCACTTT

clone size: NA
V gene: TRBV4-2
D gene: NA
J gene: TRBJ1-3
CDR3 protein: CASSQGRDSGNTIYF
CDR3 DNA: TGTGCCAGCAGCCAAGGCCGGGACTCTGGAAACACCATATATTTT

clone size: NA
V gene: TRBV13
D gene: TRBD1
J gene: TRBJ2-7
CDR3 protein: CASSFRPGTGIYEQYF
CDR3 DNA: TGTGCCAGCAGCTTCAGACCCGGGACAGGGATCTACGAGCAGTACTTC

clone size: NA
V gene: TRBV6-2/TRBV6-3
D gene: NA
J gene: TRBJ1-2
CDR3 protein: CASSKRTQTHGYTF
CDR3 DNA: TGTGCCAGCAGTAAAAGGACTCAGACCCATGGCTACACCTTC

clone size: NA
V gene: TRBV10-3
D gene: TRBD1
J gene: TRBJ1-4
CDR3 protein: CAAMEGTGEKLFF
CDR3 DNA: TGTGCCGCCATGGAGGGGACAGGTGAAAAACTGTTTTTT

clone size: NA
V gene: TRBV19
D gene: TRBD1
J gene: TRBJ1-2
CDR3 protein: CASRTRQGLSYGYTF
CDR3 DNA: TGTGCCAGTAGGACAAGACAGGGCCTATCCTATGGCTACACCTTC

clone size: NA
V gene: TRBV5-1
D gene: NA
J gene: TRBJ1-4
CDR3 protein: CASSPGVTTNERLFF
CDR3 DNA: TGCGCCAGCAGCCCAGGGGTGACCACGAATGAAAGGCTGTTTTTT

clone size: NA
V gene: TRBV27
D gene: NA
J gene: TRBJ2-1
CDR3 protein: CASTKQGEQFF
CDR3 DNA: TGTGCCAGCACGAAGCAGGGTGAGCAGTTCTTC